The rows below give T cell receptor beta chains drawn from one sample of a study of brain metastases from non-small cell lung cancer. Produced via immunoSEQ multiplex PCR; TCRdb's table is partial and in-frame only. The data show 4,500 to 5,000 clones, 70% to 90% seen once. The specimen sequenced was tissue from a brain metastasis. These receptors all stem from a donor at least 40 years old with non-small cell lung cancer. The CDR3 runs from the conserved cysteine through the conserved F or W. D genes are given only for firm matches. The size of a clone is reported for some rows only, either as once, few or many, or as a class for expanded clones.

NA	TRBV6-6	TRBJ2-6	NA	TGTGCCAGCAGTTTGACCGGGGCCAACGTCCTGACTTTC	CASSLTGANVLTF
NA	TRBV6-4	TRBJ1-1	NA	TGTGCCAGCAGCTTGAAGGCTGACATGAACACTGAAGCTTTCTTT	CASSLKADMNTEAFF
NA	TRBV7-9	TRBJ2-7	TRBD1	TGTGCCAGCAGCTTAGCAGTAGAGGGACAGGGGGGTTACGAGCAGTACTTC	CASSLAVEGQGGYEQYF
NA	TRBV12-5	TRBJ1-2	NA	TGTGCTAGTGGTTTCACCCCCGGGTCCTATGGCTACACCTTC	CASGFTPGSYGYTF
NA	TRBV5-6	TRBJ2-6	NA	TGTGCCAGCAGCCCCGCGAGGTCCTCTGGGGCCAACGTCCTGACTTTC	CASSPARSSGANVLTF
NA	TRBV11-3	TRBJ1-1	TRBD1	TGTGCCAGCAGCTGGACAGGGAATCCTAACACTGAAGCTTTCTTT	CASSWTGNPNTEAFF
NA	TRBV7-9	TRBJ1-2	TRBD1	TGTGCCAGCAGCTTAGGTCGGCAGGGGGTTGATGGCTACACCTTC	CASSLGRQGVDGYTF
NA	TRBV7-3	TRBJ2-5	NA	TGTGCCAGCAGCCCCGGGACTGAGAGGTCACAGACCCAGTACTTC	CASSPGTERSQTQYF
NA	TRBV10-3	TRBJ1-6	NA	TGTGCCATTGGGGATTGGGACAAAACATCACCCCTCCACTTT	CAIGDWDKTSPLHF
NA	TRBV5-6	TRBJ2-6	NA	TGTGCCAGCAGCCAGTCTGGGGCCAACGTCCTGACTTTC	CASSQSGANVLTF
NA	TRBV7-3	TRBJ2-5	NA	TGTGCCAGCAGCCCGCAGGGTTTCGGAGAGACCCAGTACTTC	CASSPQGFGETQYF
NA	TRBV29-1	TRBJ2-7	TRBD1	TGCAGCGTTGAAGGGGGCCAGGGGGCCTACGAGCAGTACTTC	CSVEGGQGAYEQYF
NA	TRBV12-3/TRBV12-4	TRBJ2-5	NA	TGTGCCAGCAGTTATACAACCCAAGAGACCCAGTACTTC	CASSYTTQETQYF
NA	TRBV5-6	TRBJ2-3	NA	TGTGCCAGCAGCTTCGGGAGCCTAGATACGCAGTATTTT	CASSFGSLDTQYF
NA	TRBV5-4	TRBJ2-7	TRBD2	TGTGCCAGCAGCAAAGGCCGGGGGGAGTACTTC	CASSKGRGEYF
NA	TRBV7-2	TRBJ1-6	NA	TGTGCCAGCAGCTTAGGTTGGAGTAATTCACCCCTCCACTTT	CASSLGWSNSPLHF
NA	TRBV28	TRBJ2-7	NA	TGTGCCAGCAGTTTCGAGTCGGCAGGCGGACTCTACGAGCAGTACTTC	CASSFESAGGLYEQYF
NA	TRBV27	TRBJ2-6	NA	TGTGCCAGCAGACAGGACCTATCTGGGGCCAACGTCCTGACTTTC	CASRQDLSGANVLTF
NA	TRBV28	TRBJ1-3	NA	TGTGCCAGCAGTTTCGGACGGGTCTCTGGAAACACCATATATTTT	CASSFGRVSGNTIYF
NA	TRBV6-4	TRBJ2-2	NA	TGTGCCAGCAGTGTGCTTCCAGGGTCGGACACCGGGGAGCTGTTTTTT	CASSVLPGSDTGELFF
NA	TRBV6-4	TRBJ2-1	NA	TGTGTCAGCAGTCTCGACTCGACCAGTGAGCAGTTCTTC	CVSSLDSTSEQFF
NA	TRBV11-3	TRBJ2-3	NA	TGTGCCAGCAGCCGCACAGGTGGGGGGACAGATACGCAGTATTTT	CASSRTGGGTDTQYF
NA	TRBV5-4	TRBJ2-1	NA	TGTGCCAGCAGCTTGACCGGGGACTCCTACAATGAGCAGTTCTTC	CASSLTGDSYNEQFF
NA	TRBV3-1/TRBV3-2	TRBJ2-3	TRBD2	TGTGCCAGCAGCCCATTAGCGGGGGGCACAGATACGCAGTATTTT	CASSPLAGGTDTQYF
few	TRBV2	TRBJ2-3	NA	TGTGCCAGCAGTGAATCTGTCGGGACAGATACGCAGTATTTT	CASSESVGTDTQYF
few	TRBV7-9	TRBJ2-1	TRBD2	TGTGCCAGCAGGGGACTAGCGGTCAATGAGCAGTTCTTC	CASRGLAVNEQFF
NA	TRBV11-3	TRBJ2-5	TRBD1	TGTGCCAGCAGCGTGGCTGCGCTCAGGGGGATGGAGACCCAGTACTTC	CASSVAALRGMETQYF
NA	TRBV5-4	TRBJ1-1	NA	TGTGCCAGCAGCTCGGTAATTGCGGGCACTGAAGCTTTCTTT	CASSSVIAGTEAFF
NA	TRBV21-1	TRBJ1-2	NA	TGTGCCAGCAGCACGACACCCATCTATGGCTACACCTTC	CASSTTPIYGYTF
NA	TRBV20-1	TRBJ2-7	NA	TGCAGTGCTAGTTCGGGTGGGGACTCCCCCTACGAGCAGTACTTC	CSASSGGDSPYEQYF
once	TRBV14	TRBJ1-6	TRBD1	TGTGCCAGCAGCCAAGATCCACAGGGGAAATCACCCCTCCACTTT	CASSQDPQGKSPLHF
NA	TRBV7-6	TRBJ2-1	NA	TGTGCCAGCAGCTTAGAGAGCTCCTACAATGAGCAGTTCTTC	CASSLESSYNEQFF
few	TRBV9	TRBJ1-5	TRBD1	TGTGCCAGCAGCTCCGGACAGGGGGGTCAGCCCCAGCATTTT	CASSSGQGGQPQHF
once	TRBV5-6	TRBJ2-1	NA	TGTGCCAGTACCAGGGGAGTGTCCGATGAGCAGTTCTTC	CASTRGVSDEQFF
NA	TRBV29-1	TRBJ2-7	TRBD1	TGCAGCGTGCCGGGACAGGGGGCCGGCGAGCAGTACTTC	CSVPGQGAGEQYF
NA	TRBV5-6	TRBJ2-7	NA	TGTGCCAGCAGTTTGTTTACAGGGCCCCCCTACGAGCAGTACTTC	CASSLFTGPPYEQYF
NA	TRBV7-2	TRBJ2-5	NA	TGTGCCAGCAGCGCCTCCGAGGGGGGAGAGACCCAGTACTTC	CASSASEGGETQYF
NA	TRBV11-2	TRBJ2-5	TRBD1	TGTGCCAGCAGGTCAACACAGGGGGCAGGCTTGTTCGGAGAGACCCAGTACTTC	CASRSTQGAGLFGETQYF
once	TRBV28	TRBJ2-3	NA	TGTGCCAGCAGCTCTGGGGGGAGCACAGATACGCAGTATTTT	CASSSGGSTDTQYF
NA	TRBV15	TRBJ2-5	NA	TGTGCCACCAGCAGAGATGGCCAAGGGAAGACCCAGTACTTC	CATSRDGQGKTQYF
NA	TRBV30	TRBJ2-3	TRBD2	TGTGCCTGGAGTGGGGGCGGGGGGGCTGGAAATACGCAGTATTTT	CAWSGGGGAGNTQYF
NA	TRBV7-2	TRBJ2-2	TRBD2	TGTGTCAGCAGCCATCTAGCGGGGGGGCCGAACGGGGAGCTGTTTTTT	CVSSHLAGGPNGELFF
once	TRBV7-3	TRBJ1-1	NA	TGTGCCAGCAGCCCGGACGCTTTGGCCAGAGCTTTCTTT	CASSPDALARAFF
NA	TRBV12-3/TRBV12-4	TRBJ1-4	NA	TGTGCCAGCAGACGAACGGGAGAAAAACTGTTTTTT	CASRRTGEKLFF
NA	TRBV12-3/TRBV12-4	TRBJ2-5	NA	TGTGCCAGCAGTTTAAGAGGGGGGGGGACCCAGTACTTC	CASSLRGGGTQYF
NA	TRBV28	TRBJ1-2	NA	TGTGCCAGCAGCCCGGGGCGGGAGCTAAGTTTTGACTATGGCTACACCTTC	CASSPGRELSFDYGYTF
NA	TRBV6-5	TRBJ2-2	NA	TGTGCCAGCAGTTTGAGTAGGTCCGGGGAGCTGTTTTTT	CASSLSRSGELFF
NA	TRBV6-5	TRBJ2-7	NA	TGTGCCAGCAGTTACTCGGGGGGCTCCTACGAGCAGTACTTC	CASSYSGGSYEQYF
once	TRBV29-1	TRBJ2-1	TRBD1	TGCAGCGTTGAAGGGGACAGTTACAATTGGCAGTTCTTC	CSVEGDSYNWQFF
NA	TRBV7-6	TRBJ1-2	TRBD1	TGTGCCAGCAGACCGACAGGGGGACGCTATGGCTACACCTTC	CASRPTGGRYGYTF
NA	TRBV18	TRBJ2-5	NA	TGTGCCAGCTCACCCGACCAAGAGACCCAGTACTTC	CASSPDQETQYF
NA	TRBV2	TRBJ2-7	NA	TGTGCCAGCACCGGGACGGGCGAAGGTCGATACTTC	CASTGTGEGRYF
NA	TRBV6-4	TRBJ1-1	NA	TGTGCCAGCAGTGACTCAGACTCCGGCGGCACTGAAGCTTTCTTT	CASSDSDSGGTEAFF
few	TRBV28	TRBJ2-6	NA	TGTGCCAGCAGTCCTAACAGCGTCTCTGGGGCCAACGTCCTGACTTTC	CASSPNSVSGANVLTF
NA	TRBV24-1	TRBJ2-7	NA	TGTGCCACCAGGGCCGGGCCCCAGGAAAGATACGAGCAGTACTTC	CATRAGPQERYEQYF
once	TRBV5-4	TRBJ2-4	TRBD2	TGTGCCAGCAGCCCGGGACTAGCGGGAGTTGGGGTAAACATTCAGTACTTC	CASSPGLAGVGVNIQYF